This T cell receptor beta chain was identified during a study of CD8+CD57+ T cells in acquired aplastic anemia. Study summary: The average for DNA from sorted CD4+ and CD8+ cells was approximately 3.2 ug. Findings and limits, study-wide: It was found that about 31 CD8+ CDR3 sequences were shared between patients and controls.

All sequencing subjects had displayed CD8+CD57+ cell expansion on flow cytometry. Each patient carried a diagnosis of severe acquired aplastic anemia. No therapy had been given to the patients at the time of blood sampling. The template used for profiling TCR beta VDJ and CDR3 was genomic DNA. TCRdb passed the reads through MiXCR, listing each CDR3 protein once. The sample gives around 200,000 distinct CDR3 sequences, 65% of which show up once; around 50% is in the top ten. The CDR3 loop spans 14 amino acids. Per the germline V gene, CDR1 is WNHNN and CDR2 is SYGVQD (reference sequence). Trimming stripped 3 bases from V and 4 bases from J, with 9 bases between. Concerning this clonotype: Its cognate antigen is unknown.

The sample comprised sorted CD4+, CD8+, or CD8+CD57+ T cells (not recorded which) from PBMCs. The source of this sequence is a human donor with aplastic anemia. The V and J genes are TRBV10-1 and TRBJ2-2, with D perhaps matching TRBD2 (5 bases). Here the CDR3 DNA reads TGCGCCAGCAGTGATTCGGGAACCACCGGGGAGCTGTTTTTT. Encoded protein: CASSDSGTTGELFF.